The 27 T cell receptor beta chains below come from one sample, sequenced in a study of OX40 agonist ivuxolimab in advanced cancers. Produced via immunoSEQ multiplex PCR; TCRdb's table is partial and in-frame only. This sample has 30,000 to 45,000 clones, with around 73% found just once. The specimen was CD4+ or CD8+ T cells sorted from blood, collected in a trial of the OX40 agonist ivuxolimab. These receptors all stem from an adult with an advanced solid tumor such as melanoma, head and neck, liver or kidney cancer.

The chain couples TRBV30 to TRBJ1-6; 7 bases agree with TRBD1. V gave up 4 bases and J gave up 4 bases; unmatched junction bases: 13. CDR3 length: 17 amino acids. Per germline, CDR1 GTSNPN and CDR2 SVGIG (reference sequence). This CDR3 reads CAWTSGTAGGYNSPLHF. Here the CDR3 DNA reads TGTGCCTGGACGTCCGGGACAGCGGGGGGATATAATTCACCCCTCCACTTT.

V and J are TRBV7-9 and TRBJ1-1; no firm D call. Germline V CDR1 and CDR2: SEHNR, FQNEAQ (reference sequence). This CDR3 comprises 15 residues. Deletions cut 1 base from V and 0 bases from J, with 9 bases between. Here the CDR3 DNA reads TGTGCCAGCAGCTTAGACGGAAGCATGAACACTGAAGCTTTCTTT. Its translation is CASSLDGSMNTEAFF.

This clone was seen a few times. The chain carries TRBV10-2 and TRBJ2-2; 12 bases align to TRBD1. V was clipped by 4 bases and J by 7 bases; unmatched bases: 7. Germline loops: CDR1 WSHSY, CDR2 SAAADI. This CDR3 has 16 amino acids. The CDR3, as DNA: TGCGCCAGCAGTGCCGCGGGACAGGGGGCTGTCGGGGAGCTGTTTTTT. It translates to CASSAAGQGAVGELFF.

Here the CDR3 reads CAIRTNTGELFF. As DNA, the CDR3 is TGTGCCATTCGGACCAACACCGGGGAGCTGTTTTTT. The V and J genes are TRBV2 and TRBJ2-2; no firm D call. Germline CDR1 reads SNHLY; CDR2 reads FYNNEI. Trimming pared 10 bases from V and 2 bases from J, leaving 8 bases between. The CDR3 is 12 amino acids.

The chain couples TRBV28 to TRBJ1-5, with 10 bases fitting TRBD1. CDR3 length: 18 residues. Trimming cost V 6 bases and J 2 bases; bases outside gene matches: 13. The germline V gene encodes CDR1 MDHEN and CDR2 SYDVKM. The CDR3 protein is CASSSGTGDRHGNQPQHF. The CDR3 DNA is TGTGCCAGCAGCTCCGGGACAGGGGACCGTCACGGCAATCAGCCCCAGCATTTT.

Only a few counts were recorded for this clone. The chain couples TRBV6-5 to TRBJ1-5; no clear D. Germline V gene lookup returns CDR1 MNHEY and CDR2 SVGAGI. This CDR3 contains 13 residues. Trimming shortened V by 5 bases and J by 7 bases, and 12 bases separated the two germline ends. This CDR3 reads CASSTWPFQPQHF. The CDR3 DNA sequence: TGTGCCAGCAGTACGTGGCCATTCCAGCCCCAGCATTTT.

The chain employs TRBV29-1 and TRBJ2-7, with no clear D. This CDR3 has 14 amino acids. Trimming removed 3 bases at V and 0 bases at J, with 12 bases between. CDR1 and CDR2 from the germline V gene are SQVTM and ANQGSEA. The CDR3 here is CSVEETKSSYEQYF. CDR3 in DNA: TGCAGCGTTGAGGAGACAAAGAGCTCCTACGAGCAGTACTTC.

The V call is TRBV7-8, the J call TRBJ2-1; 7 bases map to TRBD2. This CDR3 region has 14 residues. The germline V gene has CDR1 SGHVS and CDR2 FQNEAQ. The V and J ends lost 6 bases and 3 bases, in that order; junction bases with no gene match: 5. CDR3 loop: CASSLGGDYNEQFF. CDR3 coding DNA: TGTGCCAGCAGTTTGGGGGGGGACTACAATGAGCAGTTCTTC.

The CDR3 spells CASSQTGVSFVLETQYF. The CDR3 DNA reads TGTGCCAGCAGTCAAACAGGTGTCTCGTTTGTCTTGGAGACCCAGTACTTC. The rearrangement joins TRBV28 to TRBJ2-5; D might be TRBD1 (5 bases). The CDR3 spans 17 residues. Germline CDR1 MDHEN, CDR2 SYDVKM. V was clipped by 5 bases and J by 5 bases, with 24 bases between them.

CDR3 in DNA: TGTGCCAGCAGCGTAGATTTAGCGGAAGAGACCCAGTACTTC. Amino acids: CASSVDLAEETQYF. The chain couples TRBV9 to TRBJ2-5, with a possible D match to TRBD2 (6 bases). Germline V gene data show CDR1 as SGDLS and CDR2 as YYNGEE. This CDR3 is 14 amino acids long. Trimming took off 0 bases at V and 3 bases at J, with 9 bases between the two ends. Full variable domain (rest looked up from reference TRBV9 and TRBJ2-5): DSGVTQTPKHLITATGQRVTLRCSPRSGDLSVYWYQQSLDQGLQFLIQYYNGEERAKGNILERFSAQQFPDLHSELNLSSLELGDSALYFCASSVDLAEETQYFGPGTRLLVL.

The CDR3 coding sequence is TGTGCCAGCAGTCCGACAGGGATCTACGAGCAGTACTTC. This translates into CASSPTGIYEQYF. V gene TRBV27 combines with J gene TRBJ2-7, with 7 bases aligning to TRBD1. Germline V gene lookup returns CDR1 MNHEY and CDR2 SMNVEV (reference sequence). This CDR3 comprises 13 residues. The ends lost 5 bases at V and 3 bases at J; junction bases unmatched: 4.

This clone was counted a single time. This chain connects TRBV7-8 to TRBJ2-7; 7 positions agree with TRBD1. V was clipped by 5 bases and J by 3 bases; unmatched bases: 7. The CDR3 is 14 amino acids. Germline CDR1 and CDR2: SGHVS and FQNEAQ. CDR3 DNA sequence: TGTGCCAGCAGCCCGTATCGACAGGGCTACGAGCAGTACTTC. It translates to CASSPYRQGYEQYF.

This chain joins TRBV2 and TRBJ1-2; D is uncertain. CDR3 size: 15 residues. V lost 3 bases to trimming and J lost 4 bases, with 15 bases between them. Germline V gene lookup returns CDR1 SNHLY and CDR2 FYNNEI. CDR3 residues: CASSDEELRRYGYTF. The CDR3, as DNA: TGTGCCAGCAGTGATGAGGAATTGAGGCGCTATGGCTACACCTTC.

The J gene is TRBJ2-3, the V gene TRBV7-9, with TRBD2 identical over 10 bases. The germline V gene has CDR1 SEHNR and CDR2 FQNEAQ (reference sequence). The CDR3 length is 14 residues. Unmatched junction bases numbered 5, after V lost 5 bases and J lost 6 bases. The CDR3 reads CASSLSGGADTQYF. In nucleotides, the CDR3 is TGTGCCAGCAGCCTGAGCGGGGGGGCGGATACGCAGTATTTT.

The rearrangement links TRBV30 to TRBJ1-2; D gene unclear. The CDR3 extends over 13 amino acids. V lost 4 bases to trimming and J lost 1 base, with 10 bases between them. Germline V CDR1 and CDR2: GTSNPN, SVGIG (reference sequence). DNA of the CDR3: TGTGCCTGGATCCGAGAGAGTAACTATGGCTACACCTTC. As protein: CAWIRESNYGYTF.

V usage is TRBV5-6 and J usage is TRBJ2-7, with 11 bases identical to TRBD2. Germline V gives CDR1 SGHDT, CDR2 YYEEEE. This CDR3 spans 15 amino acids. Trimming took 3 bases from V and 2 from J; bases not matched to a gene: 4. The CDR3 sequence: CASSYLAGGPYEQYF. In DNA form, the CDR3 reads TGTGCCAGCAGCTACTTAGCGGGAGGGCCCTACGAGCAGTACTTC.

CDR3 in amino acids: CASSAGTTTHEQFF. CDR3 DNA: TGTGCCAGCAGTGCCGGGACTACCACCCATGAGCAGTTCTTC. The chain has TRBV6-6 and TRBJ2-1; 7 positions match TRBD2. This CDR3 comprises 14 residues. The germline V gene encodes CDR1 MNHNY and CDR2 SVGAGI (reference sequence). The V and J ends lost 5 bases and 8 bases, in that order; junction bases with no gene match: 9.

The chain carries TRBV11-2 and TRBJ1-1; D is undetermined. V dropped 0 bases and J dropped 8 bases, with 16 bases sitting between them. CDR1 and CDR2 from the germline V gene are SGHAT and FQNNGV. The CDR3 is 15 residues long. The CDR3 spells CASSLDEGGTGEAFF. The CDR3 nucleotides are TGTGCCAGCAGCTTAGATGAAGGAGGTACGGGGGAAGCTTTCTTT.

The rearrangement uses TRBV6-1 and TRBJ2-7, with TRBD2 matching 7 bases. Germline V gene sequence: CDR1 MNHNS, CDR2 SASEGT. The CDR3 runs 14 residues. V was pared by 8 bases and J by 2 bases, with 9 bases of the junction left unmatched. The CDR3 DNA sequence: TGTGCCAGCTCAGGGAGGGAGCGGACCTACGAGCAGTACTTC. This codes for CASSGRERTYEQYF.

The gene calls are TRBV27 and TRBJ2-5; 10 bases map to TRBD1. With the DNA end fitting TRBJ2-7 better, the J assignment may be wrong. Germline lookup yields CDR1 MNHEY and CDR2 SMNVEV (reference sequence). This CDR3 comprises 16 residues. CDR3 in amino acids: CASSLSGQGRSYEQYF. As DNA, the CDR3 is TGTGCCAGCAGTTTATCGGGACAGGGGCGTTCCTACGAGCAGTACTTC.

This CDR3 reads CASSLGGASVLFF. CDR3 nucleotide sequence: TGTGCCAGCAGCTTAGGTGGGGCTTCGGTACTGTTTTTT. The chain carries TRBV7-2 and TRBJ1-4; tentative D call: TRBD1 (5 bases). This CDR3 contains 13 residues. Germline CDR1 reads SGHTA; CDR2 reads FQGNSA. The V and J ends lost 1 base and 13 bases respectively, with 13 bases between them. Looking up the rest from reference TRBV7-2 and TRBJ1-4 gives the full variable domain: GAGVSQSPSNKVTEKGKDVELRCDPISGHTALYWYRQSLGQGLEFLIYFQGNSAPDKSGLPSDRFSAERTGGSVSTLTIQRTQQEDSAVYLCASSLGGASVLFFGSGTQLSVL.

The rearrangement links TRBV14 to TRBJ2-7; D not resolved. The germline V gene has CDR1 SGHDN and CDR2 FVKESK. The V and J ends lost 2 bases and 2 bases respectively, with 4 bases between them. CDR3 size: 12 residues. The CDR3 bases are TGTGCCAGCAGCCAATACGCCTACGAGCAGTACTTC. This sequence encodes CASSQYAYEQYF. The whole variable domain, filled in from reference TRBV14 and TRBJ2-7, reads EAGVTQFPSHSVIEKGQTVTLRCDPISGHDNLYWYRRVMGKEIKFLLHFVKESKQDESGMPNNRFLAERTGGTYSTLKVQPAELEDSGVYFCASSQYAYEQYFGPGTRLTVT.

The chain uses TRBV27 and TRBJ1-1; no firm D call. Germline CDR1 is MNHEY and CDR2 is SMNVEV (reference sequence). V gave up 5 bases and J gave up 1 base, with 5 bases separating them. The CDR3 totals 12 residues. The CDR3 DNA follows: TGTGCCAGCAGTCGGGGGAACACTGAAGCTTTCTTT. Amino acid sequence: CASSRGNTEAFF.

The J gene is TRBJ2-3, the V gene TRBV5-4, with D possibly matching TRBD2 (6 bases). The CDR3 consists of 16 residues. The V and J ends lost 3 bases and 3 bases respectively, with 17 bases between them. Germline loops: CDR1 SGHNT, CDR2 YYREEE (reference sequence). This chain's CDR3 is CASSSSTSGGTDTQYF. CDR3 DNA: TGTGCCAGCAGCTCCTCCACTTCCGGAGGGACAGATACGCAGTATTTT. Combining the CDR3 with reference TRBV5-4 and TRBJ2-3 gives the whole variable domain ETGVTQSPTHLIKTRGQQVTLRCSSQSGHNTVSWYQQALGQGPQFIFQYYREEENGRGNFPPRFSGLQFPNYSSELNVNALELDDSALYLCASSSSTSGGTDTQYFGPGTRLTVL.

The gene calls are TRBV10-2 and TRBJ2-1; 10 bases line up with TRBD2. V lost 4 bases, J lost 10 bases, and 10 bases stayed unmatched. In germline, CDR1 is WSHSY, CDR2 SAAADI. The CDR3 sequence is 15 residues long. The CDR3 DNA follows: TGCGCCAGCAGTGCGGCAAGCGGGAGGGAGGAGGAGCAGTTCTTC. Translation: CASSAASGREEEQFF.

The J gene is TRBJ2-5, the V gene TRBV28, with TRBD2 matching 15 bases. V gave up 5 bases and J gave up 4 bases; unmatched junction bases: 5. CDR3 length equals 16 residues. CDR1 and CDR2 from the germline V gene are MDHEN and SYDVKM. CDR3 in amino acids: CASSLGLAGGIETQYF. The CDR3 region has the DNA TGTGCCAGCAGTCTGGGACTAGCGGGAGGAATAGAGACCCAGTACTTC.

The DNA of the CDR3 is TGTGCCAGCAGCTTACCCGCACTGGCGGGAGGCACAGATACGCAGTATTTT. Translation gives CASSLPALAGGTDTQYF. V is TRBV7-9 and J is TRBJ2-3; TRBD2 matches at 7 bases. The CDR3 consists of 17 residues. V was clipped by 2 bases and J by 1 base; unmatched bases: 9. CDR1 and CDR2 (germline): SEHNR, FQNEAQ (reference sequence).